The next 22 T cell receptor beta chains were all read from a single sample in a study of long-term antiretroviral therapy in people with HIV (dated 2022 in TCRdb). The immunoSEQ hsTCRB v3.0 assay was used at survey level resolution to sequence the TRB variable region. TCRdb's version of the immuneACCESS table is confined to in-frame rearrangements and falls short of the full clone set. An unresolved V gene accounts for under half of the shortfall where checked; the remainder is of unknown origin. In this sample the table shows about 15,000 clones, 85% to 90% of which occur a single time. The top ten hold roughly 12% of the sample. This sample comprised unsorted PBMCs, obtained 6.9 years after starting antiretroviral therapy. The receptors come from a man between 45 and 60 years old with HIV.

The chain combines TRBV25-1 with TRBJ1-6; the D gene is possibly TRBD1 (5 bases). The CDR3 has 11 residues. The V end lost 5 bases, the J end lost 15 bases, and 11 bases lay between the germline ends. CDR1 is MGHDK and CDR2 is SYGVNS in the germline V gene. The CDR3, as DNA: TGTGCCAGCAGTTTTCAGGGAGGCCTCCACTTT. As protein: CASSFQGGLHF.

The V and J genes are TRBV25-1 and TRBJ1-5; D is ambiguous. The germline V and J ends were trimmed by 1 base and 6 bases, with 10 bases remaining between them. CDR1 is MGHDK and CDR2 is SYGVNS in the germline V gene. The CDR3 is made up of 14 amino acids. CDR3 loop: CASSEFSLTQPQHF. In nucleotides, the CDR3 is TGTGCCAGCAGTGAATTTTCGTTAACTCAGCCCCAGCATTTT.

The V and J genes are TRBV28 and TRBJ1-2, with D uncertain. Germline CDR1 and CDR2: MDHEN and SYDVKM. Trimming took off 9 bases at V and 7 bases at J, with 12 bases between the two ends. This CDR3 spans 11 amino acids. CDR3 in amino acids: CASSGVGGYTF. The CDR3 bases are TGTGCCAGTAGCGGGGTTGGTGGCTACACCTTC.

Regarding this clone: Within the sample, other DNA sequences also encode this same CDR3. This chain uses TRBV27 with TRBJ2-5; D is unresolved. Germline CDR1 and CDR2: MNHEY and SMNVEV (reference sequence). The CDR3 contains 11 residues. V was pared by 2 bases and J by 5 bases, with 3 bases between. DNA for the CDR3: TGTGCCAGCAGTTTAGGGGAGACCCAGTACTTC. Amino acids: CASSLGETQYF.

The chain combines TRBV6-6 with TRBJ2-7, with 13 nucleotides matching TRBD2. The J segment lost 6 bases and the V segment lost 8 bases, leaving 7 bases of the junction unmatched. The CDR3 is 14 residues long. CDR1 and CDR2 (germline): MNHNY, SVGAGI (reference sequence). In DNA form, the CDR3 reads TGTGCCAGCGGAGGACTAGCGGGAGTTTCCGAGCAGTACTTC. Its translation: CASGGLAGVSEQYF.

This clone was observed a single time. This sequence joins TRBV7-2 and TRBJ1-5; D gene uncertain. Germline CDR1 is SGHTA and CDR2 is FQGNSA. This CDR3 spans 13 amino acids. V was clipped by 2 bases and J by 5 bases, with 7 bases between them. The CDR3 is CASSLRADQPQHF. The CDR3 DNA sequence: TGTGCCAGCAGCTTAAGGGCCGATCAGCCCCAGCATTTT.

The chain employs TRBV5-1 and TRBJ2-1, with D possibly called TRBD1 or TRBD2 (7 bases each). CDR1 is SGHRS and CDR2 is YFSETQ in the germline V gene. The CDR3 length is 14 residues. Trimming cost V 4 bases and J 8 bases, with 16 bases left between them. For the CDR3, the DNA is TGCGCCAGCAGCCTGGGGCAGGGGGGGGATGAGCAGTTCTTC. Residues: CASSLGQGGDEQFF.

This chain links TRBV7-9 with TRBJ1-1; a possible D gene is TRBD1 (5 bases). The CDR3 is 16 amino acids. From germline, CDR1 is SEHNR and CDR2 FQNEAQ (reference sequence). Trimming shortened V by 4 bases and J by 3 bases, and 18 bases separated the two germline ends. The DNA of the CDR3 is TGTGCCAGCAGCTCCCCCCCAGGACAAGTAGACACTGAAGCTTTCTTT. It is translated as CASSSPPGQVDTEAFF.

A word on this clone: Other DNA sequences from this sample encode an identical CDR3 as well. The rearrangement uses TRBV27 and TRBJ1-5; D may be TRBD1 (5 bases). The CDR3 totals 13 residues. Germline values: CDR1 MNHEY, CDR2 SMNVEV (reference sequence). Trimming took off 2 bases at V and 7 bases at J, with 9 bases between the two ends. The CDR3 DNA sequence: TGTGCCAGCAGTTTAGGGGGTAAGCAGCCCCAGCATTTT. This codes for CASSLGGKQPQHF.

V gene TRBV11-2 combines with J gene TRBJ2-3; D possibly corresponds to TRBD2 (6 bases). Trimming removed 8 bases at V and 0 bases at J, with 18 bases between. Germline CDR1 and CDR2: SGHAT and FQNNGV. The CDR3 extends over 16 amino acids. The CDR3 region is CASGDLALTSTDTQYF. The CDR3 nucleotides are TGTGCCAGCGGGGACTTAGCGCTTACTAGCACAGATACGCAGTATTTT.

The chain couples TRBV11-2 to TRBJ1-5; D ambiguous. The germline V gene has CDR1 SGHAT and CDR2 FQNNGV. CDR3 length: 14 residues. V was cut by 3 bases and J by 2 bases, with 8 bases left in between. The CDR3 nucleotides read TGTGCCAGCAGCTTGACAACGGGCAATCAGCCCCAGCATTTT. Protein: CASSLTTGNQPQHF.

This rearrangement joins TRBV27 to TRBJ1-5; D uncertain. CDR1 and CDR2 from the germline V gene are MNHEY and SMNVEV (reference sequence). V lost 5 bases, J lost 1 base, and 15 bases lay in between. This CDR3 region has 16 residues. DNA for the CDR3: TGTGCCAGCAGTAAACAGCTAGGGAGCAGCAATCAGCCCCAGCATTTT. Translating gives CASSKQLGSSNQPQHF.

V gene TRBV5-4 combines with J gene TRBJ2-1; TRBD2 agrees at 8 bases. The CDR3 extends over 16 amino acids. The germline CDR1 and CDR2 sequences are SGHNT and YYREEE (reference sequence). After removal of 4 bases from V and 5 bases from J, the junction contained 11 bases not matched to a gene. CDR3 protein: CASSPRGGRTNNEQFF. DNA of the CDR3: TGTGCCAGCAGCCCCAGAGGCGGGAGGACGAACAATGAGCAGTTCTTC.

The chain recombines TRBV11-3 with TRBJ2-1; 12 bases map to TRBD2. From germline, CDR1 is SGHNT and CDR2 YENEEA. Trimming at V came to 1 base and at J to 5 bases, leaving 3 bases not matched to a gene. The CDR3 loop spans 16 amino acids. The CDR3 bases are TGTGCCAGCAGCTTAGGGACTAGCGGGATACACAATGAGCAGTTCTTC. It is translated as CASSLGTSGIHNEQFF.

V gene TRBV6-5 combines with J gene TRBJ2-5; 8 bases agree with TRBD1. CDR1 and CDR2 from the germline V gene are MNHEY and SVGAGI. This CDR3 comprises 15 residues. The V segment lost 0 bases and the J segment 5 bases; nucleotides outside the gene matches: 5. CDR3 loop: CASSYSNRGYETQYF. The DNA for the CDR3 is TGTGCCAGCAGTTACTCTAACAGGGGGTATGAGACCCAGTACTTC.

The chain couples TRBV15 to TRBJ2-7; 9 bases are shared with TRBD1. The length of the CDR3 is 14 residues. V dropped 0 bases and J dropped 3; count of bases not matched to a gene: 0. CDR1 and CDR2 (germline): LNHNV, YYDKDF (reference sequence). The CDR3 sequence: CATSREGQGYEQYF. CDR3 DNA: TGTGCCACCAGCAGAGAGGGACAGGGCTACGAGCAGTACTTC.

This chain connects TRBV28 to TRBJ1-5; tentatively, D is TRBD1 (5 bases). Germline loops: CDR1 MDHEN, CDR2 SYDVKM. This CDR3 spans 14 amino acids. The V end was cut by 3 bases, the J end by 6 bases, with 12 bases between. DNA of the CDR3: TGTGCCAGCAGTTTTATAGGGGAGGTTCAGCCCCAGCATTTT. Amino acid sequence: CASSFIGEVQPQHF. Complete variable domain (other parts from reference TRBV28 and TRBJ1-5): DVKVTQSSRYLVKRTGEKVFLECVQDMDHENMFWYRQDPGLGLRLIYFSYDVKMKEKGDIPEGYSVSREKKERFSLILESASTNQTSMYLCASSFIGEVQPQHFGDGTRLSIL.

The chain uses TRBV5-6 and TRBJ2-5; tentatively, D is TRBD2 (5 bases). The CDR3 has 15 residues. Germline V CDR1 and CDR2: SGHDT, YYEEEE. V lost 3 bases and J lost 4, with 16 bases in between. CDR3 bases: TGTGCCAGCAGCTCGTTGGGCCGTGAGGGAGAGACCCAGTACTTC. It specifies CASSSLGREGETQYF. The complete variable domain, with remaining parts taken from reference TRBV5-6 and TRBJ2-5, reads DAGVTQSPTHLIKTRGQQVTLRCSPKSGHDTVSWYQQALGQGPQFIFQYYEEEERQRGNFPDRFSGHQFPNYSSELNVNALLLGDSALYLCASSSLGREGETQYFGPGTRLLVL.

The chain is built from TRBV6-1 and TRBJ2-2; D gene uncertain. The V and J ends lost 4 bases and 4 bases respectively, with 7 bases between them. The CDR3 is 13 residues long. Germline V gene lookup returns CDR1 MNHNS and CDR2 SASEGT. CDR3 in DNA: TGTGCCAGCAGTGCGAAGTTCACCGGGGAGCTGTTTTTT. It is translated as CASSAKFTGELFF.

Comments on this clone: This CDR3 is also generated by other DNA sequences in the sample. Here the CDR3 reads CASSMGTGSYEQYF. The CDR3 DNA follows: TGTGCCAGTAGTATGGGGACAGGGTCCTACGAGCAGTACTTC. V is TRBV19 and J is TRBJ2-7, with TRBD1 matching over 9 bases. Unmatched junction bases numbered 1, after V lost 3 bases and J lost 1 base. Looked up from germline, CDR1 is LNHDA and CDR2 is SQIVND (reference sequence). The length of the CDR3 is 14 residues.

This chain links TRBV18 with TRBJ1-1, with D unresolved. V shed 3 bases and J shed 11 bases, with 16 bases lying between them. Germline CDR1 KGHSH, CDR2 LQKENI. The CDR3 runs 13 residues. This CDR3 is CASSPMGNFEAFF. The CDR3 DNA reads TGTGCCAGCTCACCCATGGGCAATTTTGAGGCTTTCTTT.

The chain has TRBV28 and TRBJ1-1; D unresolved. Trimming cost V 6 bases and J 1 base, with 12 bases left between them. Looked up from germline, CDR1 is MDHEN and CDR2 is SYDVKM. CDR3 length equals 14 residues. The CDR3 DNA follows: TGTGCCAGCAGCTTTAAGGGTGGGAACACTGAAGCTTTCTTT. Encoded protein: CASSFKGGNTEAFF.